Presented here are 22 T cell receptor beta chains from one specimen sequenced in a study of memory CD4+ T cells and cytomegalovirus serostatus. Sequencing was performed with immunoSEQ multiplex PCR; in TCRdb, only in-frame clones are kept and a portion is missing. The repertoire holds approximately 40,000 clones, with 76% as singletons. The sort gate was single viable CD3+CD4+CD8-CD45RO+ cells for memory CD4+ T cells. The source material was memory CD4+ T cells from blood. Receptors originate from an adult in good health and CMV-seronegative.

The chain carries TRBV9 and TRBJ2-2, with D tentatively TRBD2 (5 bases). Germline values: CDR1 SGDLS, CDR2 YYNGEE. Deletions cut 4 bases from V and 6 bases from J, with 16 bases between. The CDR3 spans 15 residues. The CDR3 DNA is TGTGCCAGCAGCCTCATACACGAGGGTGCCGGGGAGCTGTTTTTT. The encoded protein is CASSLIHEGAGELFF.

The chain employs TRBV6-6 and TRBJ2-4; D is possibly TRBD1 or TRBD2 (6 bases each). This CDR3 contains 14 residues. Germline V gene lookup returns CDR1 MNHNY and CDR2 SVGAGI (reference sequence). V was cut by 2 bases and J by 8 bases, with 13 bases left in between. The CDR3 is CASSYGRGVDIQYF. In nucleotides, the CDR3 is TGTGCCAGCAGTTACGGAAGGGGGGTTGACATTCAGTACTTC.

The CDR3 region is CASSLGESSYNEQFF. DNA of the CDR3: TGCGCCAGCAGCTTAGGAGAGAGCTCCTACAATGAGCAGTTCTTC. The chain links TRBV5-1 to TRBJ2-1, with no clear D. Germline loops: CDR1 SGHRS, CDR2 YFSETQ. This CDR3 has 15 amino acids. V dropped 2 bases and J dropped 0 bases, with 9 bases sitting between them.

CDR3 coding DNA: TGTGCCAGCGGGGGACTAAATGCCGGGGAGCTGTTTTTT. Protein: CASGGLNAGELFF. The chain recombines TRBV9 with TRBJ2-2; 7 bases match TRBD2. The V and J ends lost 7 bases and 6 bases, in that order; junction bases with no gene match: 6. There are 13 residues in the CDR3. CDR1 and CDR2 from the germline V gene are SGDLS and YYNGEE.

The gene calls are TRBV28 and TRBJ1-4; 7 bases fit TRBD1. Germline values: CDR1 MDHEN, CDR2 SYDVKM. The V gene end was trimmed by 7 bases and the J gene end by 10 bases; junction bases not matched to a gene: 15. This CDR3 contains 15 residues. The CDR3 DNA is TGTGCCAGCAACCCCCTGGGGGACAGTGCATCAAAACTGTTTTTT. Its translation is CASNPLGDSASKLFF. The whole variable domain, remainder taken from reference TRBV28 and TRBJ1-4, is DVKVTQSSRYLVKRTGEKVFLECVQDMDHENMFWYRQDPGLGLRLIYFSYDVKMKEKGDIPEGYSVSREKKERFSLILESASTNQTSMYLCASNPLGDSASKLFFGSGTQLSVL.

This sequence joins TRBV28 and TRBJ2-7, with 8 bases that match TRBD1. The V segment lost 1 base and the J segment 4 bases; nucleotides outside the gene matches: 6. The CDR3 has 15 amino acids. Germline V gene sequence: CDR1 MDHEN, CDR2 SYDVKM. CDR3 DNA sequence: TGTGCCAGCAGTTTATTCGCAGGGGGCCAGTACGAGCAGTACTTC. Translating it yields CASSLFAGGQYEQYF.

The chain links TRBV7-6 to TRBJ2-3; D possibly uses TRBD1 or TRBD2 (5 bases each). This CDR3 is built from 13 residues. Germline values: CDR1 SGHVS, CDR2 FNYEAQ. V dropped 0 bases and J dropped 7 bases, with 8 bases sitting between them. CDR3 nucleotide sequence: TGTGCCAGCAGCTTAGCGGGACGAAATACGCAGTATTTT. Translating gives CASSLAGRNTQYF. Variable domain in full (rest from reference TRBV7-6 and TRBJ2-3): GAGVSQSPRYKVTKRGQDVALRCDPISGHVSLYWYRQALGQGPEFLTYFNYEAQQDKSGLPNDRFSAERPEGSISTLTIQRTEQRDSAMYRCASSLAGRNTQYFGPGTRLTVL.

This clone showed up just a few times. V is TRBV5-1 and J is TRBJ2-6; D gene ambiguous. V gave up 4 bases and J gave up 0 bases, with 8 bases separating them. The CDR3 totals 15 residues. Germline CDR1 is SGHRS and CDR2 is YFSETQ. CDR3 loop: CASSPTDSGANVLTF. CDR3 in DNA: TGCGCCAGCAGCCCGACGGACTCTGGGGCCAACGTCCTGACTTTC.

This rearrangement joins TRBV19 to TRBJ1-5; no definite D call. The CDR3 runs 17 residues. Germline V lookup: CDR1 LNHDA, CDR2 SQIVND (reference sequence). Trimming took 2 bases from V and 1 from J, leaving 15 bases between them. In DNA, the CDR3 is TGTGCCAGTAGTATACTCCTGACACTTGGAAGCAATCAGCCCCAGCATTTT. It encodes CASSILLTLGSNQPQHF. Drawing the rest from reference TRBV19 and TRBJ1-5, the complete variable domain is DGGITQSPKYLFRKEGQNVTLSCEQNLNHDAMYWYRQDPGQGLRLIYYSQIVNDFQKGDIAEGYSVSREKKESFPLTVTSAQKNPTAFYLCASSILLTLGSNQPQHFGDGTRLSIL.

This chain links TRBV11-2 with TRBJ1-3, with no clear D. CDR3 length equals 15 residues. Trimming removed 5 bases from V and 0 bases from J, with 11 bases in between. Germline V gene data show CDR1 as SGHAT and CDR2 as FQNNGV. CDR3 in amino acids: CASSRVEGSGNTIYF. As DNA, the CDR3 is TGTGCCAGCAGCCGAGTGGAGGGCTCTGGAAACACCATATATTTT.

The chain uses TRBV20-1 and TRBJ2-1, with D unclear. The CDR3 contains 11 residues. V lost 3 bases, J lost 9 bases, and 9 bases lay in between. The germline gives CDR1 DFQATT, CDR2 SNEGSKA (reference sequence). CDR3 in amino acids: CSARLVTEQFF. The CDR3 DNA follows: TGCAGTGCTAGGCTGGTTACTGAGCAGTTCTTC.

The chain links TRBV19 to TRBJ2-3, with 7 bases fitting TRBD2. Germline V gene sequence: CDR1 LNHDA, CDR2 SQIVND (reference sequence). The CDR3 totals 14 residues. Unmatched junction bases numbered 12, after V lost 6 bases and J lost 9 bases. The DNA of the CDR3 is TGTGCCAGTAGCTCAAGCGGGGCTGCACCAACGCAGTATTTT. Its translation is CASSSSGAAPTQYF.

This clone was recorded a few times. The chain uses TRBV9 and TRBJ2-1; TRBD2 matches at 10 bases. The CDR3 is 16 amino acids. J was trimmed by 4 bases and V by 0 bases; bases with no gene match: 4. Germline values: CDR1 SGDLS, CDR2 YYNGEE. CDR3 in DNA: TGTGCCAGCAGCGTAGCGGGTAGCGGGGGGTACAATGAGCAGTTCTTC. This gives the protein CASSVAGSGGYNEQFF.

The CDR3 reads CASSLLRGLNEQYF. The CDR3 DNA sequence: TGTGCCAGCAGTTTATTGAGGGGCCTGAACGAGCAGTACTTC. The chain has TRBV27 and TRBJ2-7; D is perhaps TRBD1 or TRBD2 (5 bases each). This CDR3 comprises 14 residues. Trimming pared 1 base from V and 5 bases from J, leaving 12 bases between. CDR1 MNHEY and CDR2 SMNVEV come from the germline V gene (reference sequence).

This chain joins TRBV2 and TRBJ1-5; D not resolved. The V end was cut by 9 bases, the J end by 0 bases, with 9 bases between. Germline CDR1 reads SNHLY; CDR2 reads FYNNEI. The CDR3 covers 13 residues. The CDR3: CASHQYSNQPQHF. Here the CDR3 DNA reads TGTGCCAGTCACCAGTATAGCAATCAGCCCCAGCATTTT.

The chain uses TRBV11-3 and TRBJ2-1; 7 bases match TRBD1. The CDR3 runs 16 residues. The J segment lost 2 bases and the V segment lost 5 bases, leaving 9 bases of the junction unmatched. CDR1 and CDR2 from the germline V gene are SGHNT and YENEEA. DNA for the CDR3: TGTGCCAGCAGCAAAAAACAGGGGTCCACCTACAATGAGCAGTTCTTC. Translated: CASSKKQGSTYNEQFF. Full variable domain (remainder filled in from reference TRBV11-3 and TRBJ2-1): EAGVVQSPRYKIIEKKQPVAFWCNPISGHNTLYWYLQNLGQGPELLIRYENEEAVDDSQLPKDRFSAERLKGVDSTLKIQPAELGDSAVYLCASSKKQGSTYNEQFFGPGTRLTVL.

This sequence joins TRBV6-1 and TRBJ2-7; maybe TRBD1 (6 bases). CDR1 and CDR2 (germline): MNHNS, SASEGT. V shed 2 bases and J shed 2 bases, with 7 bases lying between them. The CDR3 contains 13 residues. The CDR3 sequence is CASSEHRAYEQYF. CDR3 DNA: TGTGCCAGCAGTGAACACAGGGCCTACGAGCAGTACTTC.

The V call is TRBV28, the J call TRBJ2-3; D is unclear. Trimming shortened V by 3 bases and J by 3 bases, and 7 bases separated the two germline ends. The CDR3 is 13 amino acids. From germline, CDR1 is MDHEN and CDR2 SYDVKM. The CDR3 nucleotides are TGTGCCAGCAGTTTGCCCAAAACAGATACGCAGTATTTT. This sequence encodes CASSLPKTDTQYF.

For this clone: The same CDR3 also results from other DNA sequences found in this sample. The chain is built from TRBV7-2 and TRBJ1-1, with TRBD1 matching over 9 bases. The V segment lost 3 bases and the J segment 4 bases; nucleotides outside the gene matches: 0. The CDR3 contains 13 residues. CDR1 is SGHTA, CDR2 FQGNSA, per germline. CDR3 residues: CASSLDRGTEAFF. DNA of the CDR3: TGTGCCAGCAGCTTGGACAGGGGCACTGAAGCTTTCTTT.

This clone was observed a single time. The V call is TRBV5-4, the J call TRBJ2-7; 10 nucleotides agree with TRBD1. The CDR3 spans 15 residues. V lost 4 bases to trimming and J lost 3 bases; unmatched junction nucleotides: 7. From germline, CDR1 is SGHNT and CDR2 YYREEE (reference sequence). The CDR3 region has the DNA TGTGCCAGCAGCCAACAAAGGACAGGGGGCTACGAGCAGTACTTC. Translated, it gives CASSQQRTGGYEQYF.

The CDR3 is CASSLIGLLGAAFF. DNA for the CDR3: TGTGCCAGCAGCTTAATTGGCTTACTGGGAGCGGCTTTCTTT. The V call is TRBV7-8, the J call TRBJ1-1; D ambiguous. The length of the CDR3 is 14 residues. CDR1 is SGHVS and CDR2 is FQNEAQ in the germline V gene. V shed 2 bases and J shed 11 bases, with 18 bases lying between them.

This clone occurred once. The V and J genes are TRBV6-5 and TRBJ1-2; perhaps TRBD1 as D (5 bases). CDR3 length equals 13 residues. In germline, CDR1 is MNHEY, CDR2 SVGAGI. V was pared by 5 bases and J by 4 bases, with 11 bases between. The CDR3: CASSETVSYGYTF. In nucleotides, the CDR3 is TGTGCCAGCAGTGAGACAGTCTCCTATGGCTACACCTTC.